Shown below are 9 T cell receptor beta chains from a single sample sequenced in a study of vaccination and CD4 T cells after COVID-19. Treatment here: roughly 10-day PBMC culture with coronavirus spike peptide pools or control peptides (ViraFEST assay). CD4+ T-cell collection from the unexposed donor predated the COVID-19 pandemic (2011-2018). Their target antigens are unknown. With the Oncomine TCR Beta short-read assay, DNA from cultured CD4+ T cells was sequenced. TCRdb reprocessed the PCR reads via MiXCR and lists one record per CDR3 protein. The data contain some 8,300 distinct CDR3 sequences, around a third of them singletons. Specimen: CD4+ T cells from blood, cultured in vitro. The origin of the receptors is a human donor in good health.

The chain has TRBV29-1 and TRBJ1-2, with a weak D call TRBD1 (5 bases). CDR1 SQVTM and CDR2 ANQGSEA come from the germline V gene. This CDR3 region has 13 residues. Trimming took 6 bases from V and 4 from J, leaving 15 bases between them. The CDR3: CSVPSGQSYGYTF. The CDR3, as DNA: TGCAGCGTACCCTCGGGGCAGAGCTATGGCTACACCTTC.

The V and J genes are TRBV12-3 or TRBV12-4 and TRBJ1-5; D remains unclear. The CDR3 totals 17 residues. V lost 7 bases, J lost 0 bases, and 19 bases lay in between. The CDR3 region has the DNA TGTGCCAGCACCATTCCCAAGAGGCAGAATAGCAATCAGCCCCAGCATTTT. Protein: CASTIPKRQNSNQPQHF.

This clonotype was seen a few times. V usage is TRBV5-1 and J usage is TRBJ1-6; D is ambiguous. This CDR3 comprises 15 residues. Germline assignment: CDR1 SGHRS and CDR2 YFSETQ. V dropped 0 bases and J dropped 7 bases, with 11 bases sitting between them. The CDR3 bases are TGCGCCAGCAGCTTGGAACCACCCTTGAATTCACCCCTCCACTTT. Amino acid sequence: CASSLEPPLNSPLHF.

The genes are TRBV19 and TRBJ2-1, with TRBD1 matching 7 bases. This CDR3 is 14 amino acids long. After removal of 8 bases from V and 1 base from J, the junction contained 5 bases not matched to a gene. From germline, CDR1 is LNHDA and CDR2 SQIVND (reference sequence). Written as DNA, the CDR3 is TGTGCCAGTGCCTTACAGGGGTCCTACAATGAGCAGTTCTTC. This sequence encodes CASALQGSYNEQFF.

This rearrangement joins TRBV6-5 to TRBJ2-3; TRBD1 agrees at 7 bases. Unmatched junction bases numbered 6, after V lost 0 bases and J lost 3 bases. In germline, CDR1 is MNHEY, CDR2 SVGAGI. The CDR3 sequence is 16 residues long. The CDR3 nucleotides are TGTGCCAGCAGTTACTCAACAGGGGATAATACAGATACGCAGTATTTT. Translated: CASSYSTGDNTDTQYF.

This clonotype was seen a handful of times. The chain combines TRBV5-1 with TRBJ2-5; D remains unclear. The CDR3 contains 11 residues. V was trimmed by 4 bases and J by 2 bases, leaving 3 bases between them. The germline V gene encodes CDR1 SGHRS and CDR2 YFSETQ. This CDR3 reads CASSLQETQYF. CDR3 DNA: TGCGCCAGCAGCCTGCAAGAGACCCAGTACTTC.

The chain carries TRBV27 and TRBJ1-6; D is undetermined. This CDR3 is built from 13 residues. V lost 5 bases, J lost 10 bases, and 12 bases lay in between. The germline CDR1 and CDR2 sequences are MNHEY and SMNVEV (reference sequence). CDR3 sequence reads: CASSKERESPLHF. The CDR3 region has the DNA TGTGCCAGCAGTAAAGAGAGGGAGTCACCCCTCCACTTT.

The CDR3 spells CASSPQTRENTEAFF. The CDR3 nucleotides are TGTGCCAGCTCACCACAGACTAGGGAGAACACTGAAGCTTTCTTT. The rearrangement joins TRBV18 to TRBJ1-1; the D is unclear. Trimming took off 1 base at V and 1 base at J, with 10 bases between the two ends. The CDR3 runs to 15 residues. The germline V gene encodes CDR1 KGHSH and CDR2 LQKENI.

This clonotype was counted a few times. This rearrangement joins TRBV10-1 to TRBJ1-1; 11 nucleotides align to TRBD1. Trimming at V came to 4 bases and at J to 4 bases, leaving 5 bases not matched to a gene. Per germline, CDR1 WNHNN and CDR2 SYGVQD (reference sequence). The CDR3 is 15 amino acids. The CDR3 reads CASSVWDRGGTEAFF. As DNA, the CDR3 is TGCGCCAGCAGTGTCTGGGACAGGGGGGGCACTGAAGCTTTCTTT.